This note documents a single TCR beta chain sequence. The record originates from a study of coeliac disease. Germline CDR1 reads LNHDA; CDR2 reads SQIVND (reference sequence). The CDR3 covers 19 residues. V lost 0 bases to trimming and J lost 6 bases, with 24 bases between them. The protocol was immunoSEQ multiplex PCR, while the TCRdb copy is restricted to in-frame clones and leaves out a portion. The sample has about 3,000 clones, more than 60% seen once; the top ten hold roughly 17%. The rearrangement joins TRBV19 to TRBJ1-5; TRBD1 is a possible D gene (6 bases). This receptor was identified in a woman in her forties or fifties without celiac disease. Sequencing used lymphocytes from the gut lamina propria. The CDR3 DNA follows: TGTGCCAGTAGTATAGACCCCGGCAAAGGACAGATAGTAGGTCAGCCCCAGCATTTT. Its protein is CASSIDPGKGQIVGQPQHF.